The 22 T cell receptor beta chains listed next were all sequenced from one sample in a study of blood T cells in healthy people across ages (dated by TCRdb to 2013 to 2016). The receptor library was made with 5' RACE. The instrument given in TCRdb is Illumina HiSeq 2500. A second PCR of 7 to 11 cycles was performed with a sample-barcoded 5' primer and a J-beta primer mix. Clones were called with MiXCR by TCRdb after fastp trimmed the public reads at Q25, and only in-frame beta chains were retained. Rows are combined by CDR3 protein, so each entry shows the most common genes and DNA. The sample contains some 900,000 distinct CDR3 sequences, more than 25% of them found a single time. Roughly a sixth of the sample goes to the ten largest clones. The sample was blood. These receptors were collected from a woman older than 75 in good health.

This clonotype was detected once. No DNA is shown, since the ends of the CDR3 on it are uncertain; the CDR3 is the one TCRdb lists. The rearrangement links TRBV29-1 to TRBJ2-4; the table's D gene call, TRBD1, was not cross checked with the DNA. CDR1 is SQVTM and CDR2 is ANQGSEA in the germline V gene. The CDR3 contains 12 residues when both ends are counted. CDR3 sequence: CSVRAGRHEQYF.

This clonotype was recorded many times. The chain is built from TRBV29-1 and TRBJ2-7, with D uncertain. Between the trimmed V and J ends, which lost 0 bases and 3 bases, there was a span of 6 bases. Per the germline V gene, CDR1 is SQVTM and CDR2 is ANQGSEA. The CDR3 is made up of 12 amino acids. CDR3 amino acids: CSVEDGHYEQYF. The DNA for the CDR3 is TGCAGCGTTGAAGATGGCCACTACGAGCAGTACTTC.

Remarks on this clonotype: Being one base from a much bigger clone, this may be a read error. The DNA for the CDR3 is TGCGCCAGCAGCTCGTCAGAGACAGGGCATGATGAGCAGTTCTTC. It is translated as CASSSSETGHDEQFF. The chain employs TRBV5-1 and TRBJ2-1, with TRBD1 identical over 7 bases. CDR1 is SGHRS and CDR2 is YFSETQ in the germline V gene. V trimming: 3 bases; J trimming: 8 bases; junction bases outside the gene matches: 11. The length of the CDR3 is 15 residues.

This clonotype has at least ten counts. The CDR3 reads CASSLASGGANTKNIQYF. In DNA, the CDR3 is TGTGCCAGCAGTTTGGCTAGCGGGGGGGCTAATACCAAAAACATTCAGTACTTC. V usage is TRBV28 and J usage is TRBJ2-4, with TRBD2 matching 12 bases. V shed 3 bases and J 2 bases; nucleotides not matched to a gene: 8. Per the germline V gene, CDR1 is MDHEN and CDR2 is SYDVKM. This CDR3 contains 18 residues.

This clonotype was recorded at least ten times. The chain links TRBV7-2 to TRBJ2-3; 9 bases match TRBD2. There are 16 residues in the CDR3. Per the germline V gene, CDR1 is SGHTA and CDR2 is FQGNSA. J lost 2 bases, V lost 5 bases, and 8 bases had no gene match. In DNA form, the CDR3 reads TGTGCCAGCAGCCTGCAAGCGGGGGGCCTCACAGATACGCAGTATTTT. Protein: CASSLQAGGLTDTQYF. The whole variable domain, filled in from reference TRBV7-2 and TRBJ2-3, reads GAGVSQSPSNKVTEKGKDVELRCDPISGHTALYWYRQSLGQGLEFLIYFQGNSAPDKSGLPSDRFSAERTGGSVSTLTIQRTQQEDSAVYLCASSLQAGGLTDTQYFGPGTRLTVL.

The chain recombines TRBV10-3 with TRBJ2-3, with D hard to call. Trimming removed 6 bases at V and 0 bases at J, with 16 bases between. This CDR3 spans 16 amino acids. Germline CDR1 reads ENHRY; CDR2 reads SYGVKD. CDR3 residues: CAISMGWLSSTDTQYF. As DNA, the CDR3 is TGTGCCATCAGCATGGGATGGCTCTCTAGCACAGATACGCAGTATTTT.

This clonotype was counted many times. The chain joins TRBV7-9 to TRBJ2-1; 8 bases fit TRBD2. The CDR3 consists of 13 residues. With 5 bases clipped from V and 8 bases from J, the junction kept 5 bases outside the gene matches. Germline loops: CDR1 SEHNR, CDR2 FQNEAQ (reference sequence). This CDR3 reads CASSRLAPDEQFF. CDR3 coding DNA: TGTGCCAGCAGCCGACTAGCGCCCGATGAGCAGTTCTTC. Drawing the rest from reference TRBV7-9 and TRBJ2-1, the complete variable domain is DTGVSQNPRHKITKRGQNVTFRCDPISEHNRLYWYRQTLGQGPEFLTYFQNEAQLEKSRLLSDRFSAERPKGSFSTLEIQRTEQGDSAMYLCASSRLAPDEQFFGPGTRLTVL.

This chain joins TRBV6-5 and TRBJ2-3; D uncertain. The ends were cut back, 2 bases at V and 7 bases at J, with 4 bases in the middle. The CDR3 runs to 11 residues. Germline assignment: CDR1 MNHEY and CDR2 SVGAGI. CDR3 in DNA: TGTGCCAGCAGTTACGGGTATACGCAGTATTTT. It specifies CASSYGYTQYF.

The table lists this clonotype with many counts. V usage is TRBV12-3 or TRBV12-4 and J usage is TRBJ1-5; TRBD1 is a possible D gene (5 bases). This CDR3 comprises 12 residues. Trimming cost V 3 bases and J 7 bases, with 7 bases left between them. The CDR3 here is CASSFWGQPQHF. Written as DNA, the CDR3 is TGTGCCAGCAGTTTTTGGGGCCAGCCCCAGCATTTT.

This clonotype was counted ten times or more. The chain has TRBV27 and TRBJ1-2; 10 bases match TRBD1. The CDR3 has 17 amino acids. The junction had 10 bases not matched to a gene; V was cut back by 4 bases and J by 2 bases. CDR1 and CDR2 from the germline V gene are MNHEY and SMNVEV (reference sequence). Here the CDR3 reads CASSSGLGGQGNYGYTF. The CDR3 DNA is TGTGCCAGCAGTTCAGGACTAGGGGGACAGGGGAACTATGGCTACACCTTC.

Points on this clonotype: A much more abundant neighbour one base away suggests this may be a read error. The gene calls are TRBV4-1 and TRBJ2-1, with D perhaps matching TRBD2 (5 bases). This CDR3 contains 13 residues. Germline assignment: CDR1 MGHRA and CDR2 YSYEKL. The CDR3: CASSQDRRNERFF. In DNA, the CDR3 is TGCGCCAGCAGCCAAGATCGGAGGAATGAGCGGTTCTTC.

This clonotype was detected many times. This CDR3 is CASSSPGQGIYEQYF. The CDR3 DNA follows: TGTGCCAGCAGCTCGCCGGGACAGGGAATCTACGAGCAGTACTTC. This chain links TRBV7-7 with TRBJ2-7; 9 bases fit TRBD1. Unmatched junction bases numbered 7, after V lost 4 bases and J lost 3 bases. This CDR3 contains 15 residues. CDR1 is SSHAT, CDR2 FNYEAQ, per germline (reference sequence).

This chain joins TRBV18 and TRBJ2-7; D ambiguous. The end of the DNA fits TRBJ2-5 better, so the J call may be wrong. The CDR3 is 13 residues long. The germline gives CDR1 KGHSH, CDR2 LQKENI. The CDR3 region is CASSPNTRETQYF. The CDR3 DNA follows: TGTGCCAGCTCACCGAACACGAGGGAGACCCAGTACTTC.

A note on this clonotype: A much more abundant neighbour one base away suggests this may be a read error. This chain connects TRBV20-1 to TRBJ2-1, with D perhaps matching TRBD1 or TRBD2 (6 bases each). This CDR3 is 15 amino acids long. From germline, CDR1 is DFQATT and CDR2 SNEGSKA (reference sequence). The CDR3 reads CSARKASGAYSEQFF. The CDR3 DNA follows: TGCAGTGCTAGAAAGGCCTCGGGGGCCTACAGTGAGCAGTTCTTC.

This clonotype appeared many times. This chain links TRBV7-2 with TRBJ2-7; 8 nucleotides line up with TRBD2. J lost 5 bases, V lost 2 bases, and 5 bases had no gene match. The germline CDR1 and CDR2 sequences are SGHTA and FQGNSA. The CDR3 contains 14 residues. CDR3 residues: CASSLTGGADEQYF. CDR3 coding DNA: TGTGCCAGCAGCTTAACCGGGGGGGCGGACGAGCAGTACTTC.

The sample holds many counts of this clonotype. The chain carries TRBV27 and TRBJ2-1; 9 nucleotides align to TRBD2. The CDR3 is 17 amino acids. V lost 6 bases, J lost 4 bases, and 13 bases stayed unmatched. Germline assignment: CDR1 MNHEY and CDR2 SMNVEV (reference sequence). The CDR3 sequence: CASRKGVISGGYNEQFF. The CDR3 DNA sequence: TGTGCCAGCAGGAAAGGGGTGATTAGCGGGGGTTACAATGAGCAGTTCTTC.

Concerning this clonotype: One base away lies a much larger clone, so this may be a sequencing read error. The chain combines TRBV6-1 with TRBJ1-6; the match to TRBD1 covers 9 bases. Germline V gene sequence: CDR1 MNHNS, CDR2 SASEGT. The CDR3 is 15 amino acids. The CDR3 DNA is TGTGCCGGCAGTAAGGACAGGGGTAGTAATTCACCCCTCCACTTT. It yields the protein CAGSKDRGSNSPLHF.

This clonotype was counted ten times or more. The gene calls are TRBV6-1 and TRBJ2-7; 12 bases align to TRBD1. The CDR3 runs to 16 residues. V lost 5 bases and J lost 4; bases outside the gene matches: 9. Germline loops: CDR1 MNHNS, CDR2 SASEGT. In DNA form, the CDR3 reads TGTGCCAGCAGTCCCTTGGGACAGGGGGCGAGGTACGAGCAGTACTTC. Translation gives CASSPLGQGARYEQYF.

Many counts were recorded for this clonotype. The chain employs TRBV7-2 and TRBJ1-6, with 10 bases matching TRBD1. Looked up from germline, CDR1 is SGHTA and CDR2 is FQGNSA. This CDR3 region has 15 residues. The ends lost 5 bases at V and 9 bases at J; junction bases unmatched: 7. CDR3 sequence reads: CASSPRQGASSPLHF. The CDR3 DNA reads as TGTGCCAGCAGCCCCAGACAGGGGGCAAGTTCACCCCTCCACTTT.

The chain is built from TRBV3-1 and TRBJ2-2; D is ambiguous. V was cut by 3 bases and J by 3 bases, with 2 bases left in between. The CDR3 runs to 12 residues. Germline-derived CDR1 and CDR2 are LGHDT and YNNKEL (reference sequence). This CDR3 reads CASSHDTGELFF. DNA of the CDR3: TGTGCCAGCAGCCATGACACCGGGGAGCTGTTTTTT.

This clonotype was counted many times. The gene calls are TRBV29-1 and TRBJ2-7, with TRBD2 matching over 9 bases. The J segment lost 2 bases and the V segment lost 6 bases, leaving 14 bases of the junction unmatched. The CDR3 length is 16 residues. CDR1 SQVTM and CDR2 ANQGSEA come from the germline V gene. As DNA, the CDR3 is TGCAGCGTAGCAGGGTATTTGGCTAGCGGGGCCTACGAGCAGTACTTC. It codes for CSVAGYLASGAYEQYF.

The rearrangement joins TRBV6-1 to TRBJ2-7; 10 bases are a match to TRBD1. The CDR3 is 19 residues long. J gave up 1 base and V 4 bases, and 16 bases lay outside the gene matches. Germline lookup yields CDR1 MNHNS and CDR2 SASEGT. The CDR3 coding sequence is TGTGCCAGCAGTGTTAACCGGGACAGGGGAAGGAGGGTTTCCTACGAGCAGTACTTC. This sequence encodes CASSVNRDRGRRVSYEQYF.